This T cell receptor beta chain was profiled in a study of blood T cell repertoires in COVID-19. As handled by the study authors: Reference gene primer amplification gave estimated nucleated cell counts. Method: immunoSEQ multiplex PCR; TCRdb's copy keeps in-frame clones and lacks some. Clonal size and the V and J genes are those of that table, whereas D and trimming came from the DNA. The sample lists about 180,000 clones; 70% to 80% were seen once. The study recruited exposed participants who had met a COVID-19 case within 2 weeks before entry. CDR1 and CDR2 from the germline V gene are SGHTA and FQGTGA. The CDR3 runs to 15 residues. With 2 bases removed from V and 2 bases from J, the gap between germline ends came to 11 bases.

The sample consisted of PBMCs or T cells enriched from blood (not recorded which). This rearrangement joins TRBV7-3 to TRBJ2-3; a possible D gene is TRBD2 (5 bases). This clonotype was sampled from a man between 60 and 70 years old who had been exposed to COVID-19. For the CDR3, the DNA is TGTGCCAGCAGCTTAGGGCGGAGGTTCACAGATACGCAGTATTTT. This codes for CASSLGRRFTDTQYF.